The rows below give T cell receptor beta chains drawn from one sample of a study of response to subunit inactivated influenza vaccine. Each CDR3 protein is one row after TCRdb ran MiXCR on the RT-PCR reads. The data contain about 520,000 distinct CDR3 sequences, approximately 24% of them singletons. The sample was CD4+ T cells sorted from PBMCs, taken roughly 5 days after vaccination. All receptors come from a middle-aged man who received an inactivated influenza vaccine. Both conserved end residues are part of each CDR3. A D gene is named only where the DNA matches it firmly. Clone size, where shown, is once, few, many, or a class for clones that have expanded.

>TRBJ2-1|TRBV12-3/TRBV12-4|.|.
CASSSPGTVNERFF
TGTGCCAGCAGTTCCCCCGGGACCGTCAATGAGCGGTTCTTC
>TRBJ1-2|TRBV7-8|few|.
CASSGGGRGYGYTF
TGTGCCAGCAGCGGGGGGGGCAGGGGTTATGGCTACACCTTC
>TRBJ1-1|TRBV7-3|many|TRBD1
CASSIGQGNTEAFF
TGTGCCAGCAGCATCGGACAGGGAAACACTGAAGCTTTCTTT
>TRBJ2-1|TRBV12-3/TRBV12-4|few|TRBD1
CASESRDRGLDEQFF
TGTGCCAGCGAAAGCAGGGACAGGGGCCTGGATGAGCAGTTCTTC
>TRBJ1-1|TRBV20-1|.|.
CSAFRNTEVFF
TGCAGTGCTTTCCGGAACACTGAAGTTTTCTTT
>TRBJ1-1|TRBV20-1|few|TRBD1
CSAGPDRGPEAFF
TGCAGTGCTGGTCCTGACAGGGGCCCTGAAGCTTTCTTT
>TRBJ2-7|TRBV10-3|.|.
CAIRKGQSLQDEQYF
TGTGCCATCAGGAAAGGACAGAGCCTCCAAGACGAGCAGTACTTC
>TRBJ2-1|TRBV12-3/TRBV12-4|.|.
CASSLWRHEQFF
TGTGCCAGCAGTTTATGGCGTCATGAGCAGTTCTTC
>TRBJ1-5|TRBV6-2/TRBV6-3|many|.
CASSYVGGPNQPQHF
TGTGCCAGCAGTTACGTGGGGGGTCCGAATCAGCCCCAGCATTTT
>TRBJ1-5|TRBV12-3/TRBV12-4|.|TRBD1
CASSLDGQGNQPQHF
TGTGCCAGCAGTTTAGATGGACAGGGCAATCAGCCCCAGCATTTT
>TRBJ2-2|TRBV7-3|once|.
CASREGEHRELFF
TGTGCCAGCAGGGAGGGGGAACACCGGGAGCTGTTTTTT
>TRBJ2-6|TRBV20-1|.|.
CSARPPNSGANVLTF
TGCAGTGCTAGACCCCCTAATTCGGGGGCCAACGTCCTGACTTTC
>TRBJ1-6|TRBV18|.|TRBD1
CASSPGQRDSPLHF
TGTGCCAGCTCACCGGGACAGCGCGATTCACCCCTCCACTTT
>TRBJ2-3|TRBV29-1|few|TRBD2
CSVKLAGVDTQYF
TGCAGCGTTAAACTAGCGGGAGTAGATACGCAGTATTTT
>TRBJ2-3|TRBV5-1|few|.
CASSLDPGDTQYF
TGCGCCAGCAGCTTGGACCCGGGTGATACGCAGTATTTT
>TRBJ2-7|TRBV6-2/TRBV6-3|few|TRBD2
CASSYVRTSGKEQYF
TGTGCCAGCAGTTACGTCAGGACTAGCGGCAAAGAGCAGTACTTC
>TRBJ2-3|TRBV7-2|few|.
CASSLIPGRTDTQYF
TGTGCCAGCAGCTTAATTCCGGGTCGGACAGATACGCAGTATTTT
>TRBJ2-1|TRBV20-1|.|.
CSAGSTGLHEQFF
TGCAGTGCTGGATCTACAGGGCTCCATGAGCAGTTCTTC
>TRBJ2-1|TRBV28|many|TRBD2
CASSFWGLTPSSYNEQFF
TGTGCCAGCAGTTTTTGGGGACTAACCCCGAGCTCCTACAATGAGCAGTTCTTC
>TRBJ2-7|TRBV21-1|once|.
CASKKRAAEDYEQYF
TGTGCCAGCAAAAAGAGGGCGGCAGAAGACTACGAGCAGTACTTC
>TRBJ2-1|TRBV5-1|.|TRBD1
CASSATTTGDEQFF
TGCGCCAGCAGCGCGACGACTACAGGGGATGAGCAGTTCTTC
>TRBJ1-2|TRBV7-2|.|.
CASSLTAPRPGYGYTF
TGTGCCAGCAGCTTGACAGCACCTCGGCCGGGCTATGGCTACACCTTC
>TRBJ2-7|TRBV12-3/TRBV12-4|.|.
CASSLTEQSYEQYF
TGTGCCAGCAGTTTAACAGAGCAGTCCTACGAGCAGTACTTC
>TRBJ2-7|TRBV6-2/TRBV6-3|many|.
CASRTGRLSYEQYF
TGTGCCAGCAGAACTGGACGGCTATCCTACGAGCAGTACTTC
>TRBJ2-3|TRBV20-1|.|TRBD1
CSAMTGGRVDTQYF
TGCAGTGCAATGACAGGGGGCAGGGTAGATACGCAGTATTTT
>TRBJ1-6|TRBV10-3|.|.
CATAYREKSIGSPLHF
TGTGCCACCGCGTACAGGGAAAAGTCCATAGGTTCACCCCTCCACTTT
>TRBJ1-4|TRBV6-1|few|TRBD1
CASSNPTGGNEKLFF
TGTGCCAGCAGTAATCCGACAGGGGGTAATGAAAAACTGTTTTTT
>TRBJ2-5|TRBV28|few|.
CASRVTGHQETQYF
TGTGCCAGCAGGGTAACGGGACACCAAGAGACCCAGTACTTC
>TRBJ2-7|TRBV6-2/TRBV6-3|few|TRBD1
CASSHNSGGASYEQYF
TGTGCCAGCAGTCACAATTCAGGGGGCGCCTCCTACGAGCAGTACTTC
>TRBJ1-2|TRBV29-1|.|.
CSVEDGTYGGYTF
TGCAGCGTTGAAGATGGGACCTACGGAGGCTACACCTTC
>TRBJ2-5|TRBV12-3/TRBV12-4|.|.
CASSPQGLQETQYF
TGTGCCAGCAGTCCTCAGGGGCTCCAAGAGACCCAGTACTTC
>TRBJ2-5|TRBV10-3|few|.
CAINSGMTETQYF
TGTGCCATCAACTCGGGGATGACAGAGACCCAGTACTTC
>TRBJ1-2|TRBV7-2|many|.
CASSERQRYGYTF
TGTGCCAGCAGCGAACGACAACGATATGGCTACACCTTC
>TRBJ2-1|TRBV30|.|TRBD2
CAWDSGTSGVNEQFF
TGTGCCTGGGACTCCGGGACTAGCGGGGTCAATGAGCAGTTCTTC
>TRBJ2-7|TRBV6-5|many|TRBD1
CASSYSGTGPYEQYF
TGTGCCAGCAGTTACTCGGGGACAGGGCCCTACGAGCAGTACTTC
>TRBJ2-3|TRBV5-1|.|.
CASREGVGGTDTQYF
TGCGCCAGCAGGGAAGGGGTTGGCGGCACAGATACGCAGTATTTT
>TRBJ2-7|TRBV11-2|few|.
CASSQDFSRSLSYEQYF
TGTGCCAGCAGCCAAGACTTCAGCCGAAGTTTATCCTACGAGCAGTACTTC
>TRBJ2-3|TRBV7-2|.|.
CASSLAVARTDTQYF
TGTGCCAGCAGCTTAGCGGTGGCCCGCACAGATACGCAGTATTTT
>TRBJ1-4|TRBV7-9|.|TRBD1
CASNQGANEKLFF
TGTGCCAGCAACCAGGGGGCCAATGAAAAACTGTTTTTT
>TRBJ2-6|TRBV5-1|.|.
CASSSTGFGRGRSGANVLTF
TGCGCCAGCAGCTCTACCGGTTTCGGCAGGGGAAGGTCTGGGGCCAACGTCCTGACTTTC
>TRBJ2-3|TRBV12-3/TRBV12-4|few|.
CASGSAGTGADTQYF
TGTGCCAGCGGGTCGGCGGGGACGGGGGCGGATACGCAGTATTTT
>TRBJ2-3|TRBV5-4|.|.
CASSFPDKSVPLNTDTQYF
TGTGCCAGCAGCTTCCCGGACAAGTCCGTGCCCCTTAACACAGATACGCAGTATTTT
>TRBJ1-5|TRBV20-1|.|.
CSARDVRSNQPQHF
TGCAGTGCTAGAGATGTCAGAAGCAATCAGCCCCAGCATTTT
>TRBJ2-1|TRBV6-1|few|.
CASSRSSRSYNEQFF
TGTGCCAGCAGCAGATCATCCCGCTCCTACAATGAGCAGTTCTTC
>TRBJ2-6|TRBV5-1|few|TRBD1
CASSLQGASSGANVLTF
TGCGCCAGCAGCTTACAGGGGGCTTCCTCTGGGGCCAACGTCCTGACTTTC
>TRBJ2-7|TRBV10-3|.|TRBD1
CAISSDRGSSYEQYF
TGTGCCATCAGTTCAGACAGGGGTTCGTCATACGAGCAGTACTTC
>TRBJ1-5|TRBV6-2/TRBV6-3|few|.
CASSYRNQPQHF
TGTGCCAGCAGTTACCGGAATCAGCCCCAGCATTTT
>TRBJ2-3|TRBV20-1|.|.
CSASPVGDFTDTQYF
TGCAGTGCTAGCCCCGTCGGGGACTTCACAGATACGCAGTATTTT
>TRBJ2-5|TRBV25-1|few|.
CASSEWGKGSETQYF
TGTGCCAGCAGTGAATGGGGGAAGGGATCGGAGACCCAGTACTTC
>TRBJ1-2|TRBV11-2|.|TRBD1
CASSLRQGYGYTF
TGTGCCAGCAGCCTCCGACAGGGGTATGGCTACACCTTC
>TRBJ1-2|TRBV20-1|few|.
CSARMGPGSDYGYTF
TGCAGTGCTAGGATGGGGCCAGGGAGTGACTATGGCTACACCTTC
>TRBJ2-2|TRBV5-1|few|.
CASSLEPEPTGELFF
TGCGCCAGCAGCTTGGAACCGGAACCCACCGGGGAGCTGTTTTTT
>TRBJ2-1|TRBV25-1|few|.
CASSESYNEQFF
TGTGCCAGCAGTGAATCCTACAATGAGCAGTTCTTC
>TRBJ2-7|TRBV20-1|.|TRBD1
CSAPLGTASGEQYF
TGCAGTGCTCCCCTCGGGACAGCCTCCGGGGAGCAGTACTTC
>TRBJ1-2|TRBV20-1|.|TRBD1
CSARTTGSGYTF
TGCAGTGCTAGGACGACAGGGAGCGGCTACACCTTC